The text below deals with one TCR beta chain. The target antigen is unknown. Per the germline V gene, CDR1 is SGDLS and CDR2 is YYNGEE. This CDR3 has 16 amino acids. The trim removed 0 bases at V and 7 bases at J, leaving 8 bases unmatched. This entry comes from a study of cytomegalovirus exposure and HLA in healthy donors. Findings and caveats of the study: The majority of TCR sequences were rare, yet some public TCRs appeared in many donors. Common viral pathogens seemed, in a later analysis, to connect with several of the most significant clusters. Researchers left out some V segments, among them TRBV6-2 and TRBV6-3, as indistinguishable.

PCR primers comprised 60 Vbeta and 13 Jbeta primers. Sequencing used immunoSEQ multiplex PCR; TCRdb keeps in-frame clones, though not all of them. The repertoire has some 130,000 clones, about 83% of them found once; the top ten carry under 6.5%. This TCR came from a woman aged 30 to 39 in good health and CMV-seronegative. The J gene is TRBJ2-5, the V gene TRBV9; 11 positions match TRBD2. The material sequenced was PBMCs. CDR3 protein: CASSVEGSGRARTQYF. CDR3 DNA sequence: TGTGCCAGCAGCGTAGAGGGTAGCGGGAGGGCCCGGACCCAGTACTTC.